A single sample is the source of the 20 T cell receptor beta chains below, sequenced in a study of PD-1 blockade in mismatch repair-deficient tumors. TCRdb's copy holds only in-frame clones and misses some; the assay was immunoSEQ multiplex PCR. The top ten clones hold under 3% of a sample with tens of thousands of clones, more than 65% of them seen once. Specimen: peripheral blood, collected 12 weeks after starting pembrolizumab. The source is an adult with mismatch repair-deficient cancer.

This clone turned up a few times. The chain joins TRBV29-1 to TRBJ1-5; no reliable D call. This CDR3 has 13 amino acids. Germline CDR1 reads SQVTM; CDR2 reads ANQGSEA. V lost 5 bases, J lost 4 bases, and 12 bases lay in between. Here the CDR3 reads CSVQPDLNQPQHF. The CDR3 DNA sequence: TGCAGCGTTCAGCCGGACCTTAATCAGCCCCAGCATTTT.

The chain carries TRBV19 and TRBJ2-3; 7 nucleotides agree with TRBD2. Trimming removed 5 bases from V and 6 bases from J; junction bases left unmatched: 14. The CDR3 length is 16 residues. Germline CDR1 LNHDA, CDR2 SQIVND (reference sequence). CDR3 DNA sequence: TGTGCCAGTAGTTCGGGACTAAACCTTTTGACGGATACGCAGTATTTT. It encodes CASSSGLNLLTDTQYF.

Only one count was recorded for this clone. The chain carries TRBV7-3 and TRBJ2-1; 9 bases are shared with TRBD2. The J segment lost 4 bases and the V segment lost 3 bases, leaving 4 bases of the junction unmatched. Germline V CDR1 and CDR2: SGHTA, FQGTGA. The CDR3 runs 15 residues. The CDR3, as DNA: TGTGCCAGCAGCTTTAGCGGGAGCCCTTACAATGAGCAGTTCTTC. This sequence encodes CASSFSGSPYNEQFF.

The V call is TRBV11-3, the J call TRBJ2-2; 7 bases agree with TRBD1. This CDR3 has 16 residues. The V and J ends lost 1 base and 5 bases, in that order; junction bases with no gene match: 7. Germline V gene data show CDR1 as SGHNT and CDR2 as YENEEA. The CDR3 sequence: CASSLAWGQRTGELFF. The CDR3 bases are TGTGCCAGCAGCTTAGCATGGGGACAGAGGACCGGGGAGCTGTTTTTT.

This rearrangement joins TRBV6-1 to TRBJ2-7; D unclear. Germline assignment: CDR1 MNHNS and CDR2 SASEGT. This CDR3 is built from 13 residues. Trimming left V 4 bases short and J 6 bases short, with 13 bases between. The CDR3 DNA reads TGTGCCAGCAGTGCACAGTCAGCGCGCGAGCAGTACTTC. It translates to CASSAQSAREQYF.

CDR3 coding DNA: TGTGCCAGCAGTTTAAGGGGCTCGAACACCGGGGAGCTGTTTTTT. It specifies CASSLRGSNTGELFF. The V and J genes are TRBV27 and TRBJ2-2, with D perhaps matching TRBD1 (5 bases). Trimming cost V 2 bases and J 0 bases, with 7 bases left between them. The CDR3 length is 15 residues. The germline V gene has CDR1 MNHEY and CDR2 SMNVEV (reference sequence).

The chain links TRBV5-1 to TRBJ2-6; TRBD2 matches at 12 bases. This CDR3 has 18 amino acids. V was pared by 2 bases and J by 2 bases, with 5 bases of the junction left unmatched. Germline V gene lookup returns CDR1 SGHRS and CDR2 YFSETQ. The CDR3 loop reads CASSLLTSGGAGANVLTF. CDR3 in DNA: TGCGCCAGCAGCTTATTGACTAGCGGGGGAGCTGGGGCCAACGTCCTGACTTTC.

This clone was picked up a small number of times. The chain recombines TRBV19 with TRBJ2-2, with D perhaps TRBD1 (5 bases). CDR3 length: 15 amino acids. Looked up from germline, CDR1 is LNHDA and CDR2 is SQIVND (reference sequence). V gave up 5 bases and J gave up 3 bases, with 13 bases separating them. CDR3 region: CASSPRTPYTGELFF. The CDR3 DNA sequence: TGTGCCAGTAGTCCGCGGACACCCTACACCGGGGAGCTGTTTTTT.

In DNA, the CDR3 is TGCGCCACGAGACTAGCGGAGAAAACCGGGGAGCTGTTTTTT. Its protein product is CATRLAEKTGELFF. This chain connects TRBV10-2 to TRBJ2-2, with 9 bases that match TRBD2. Germline lookup yields CDR1 WSHSY and CDR2 SAAADI. The length of the CDR3 is 14 residues. V trimming: 10 bases; J trimming: 5 bases; junction bases outside the gene matches: 8.

The chain carries TRBV7-2 and TRBJ1-1; D remains ambiguous. Looked up from germline, CDR1 is SGHTA and CDR2 is FQGNSA. With 5 bases removed from V and 0 bases from J, the gap between germline ends came to 4 bases. The CDR3 runs to 12 residues. The CDR3 reads CASSPLNTEAFF. The CDR3 DNA sequence: TGTGCCAGCAGCCCCTTGAACACTGAAGCTTTCTTT. Drawing the rest from reference TRBV7-2 and TRBJ1-1, the complete variable domain is GAGVSQSPSNKVTEKGKDVELRCDPISGHTALYWYRQSLGQGLEFLIYFQGNSAPDKSGLPSDRFSAERTGGSVSTLTIQRTQQEDSAVYLCASSPLNTEAFFGQGTRLTVV.

The chain couples TRBV7-8 to TRBJ1-4, with D possibly matching TRBD1 (5 bases). CDR3 length equals 18 residues. Trimming took 1 base from V and 0 from J, leaving 15 bases between them. From germline, CDR1 is SGHVS and CDR2 FQNEAQ. CDR3 nucleotide sequence: TGTGCCAGCAGCTTAGAATTTGGCAGGGTTGCAACTAATGAAAAACTGTTTTTT. Its protein product is CASSLEFGRVATNEKLFF.

CDR3: CASSSNSGPMNGYTF. In DNA, the CDR3 is TGTGCCAGCAGTTCAAATTCGGGTCCCATGAATGGCTACACCTTC. This sequence joins TRBV11-2 and TRBJ1-2; the D is unclear. CDR1 and CDR2 from the germline V gene are SGHAT and FQNNGV. The V and J ends lost 6 bases and 6 bases respectively, with 20 bases between them. This CDR3 is 15 amino acids long. Full variable domain (remainder filled in from reference TRBV11-2 and TRBJ1-2): EAGVAQSPRYKIIEKRQSVAFWCNPISGHATLYWYQQILGQGPKLLIQFQNNGVVDDSQLPKDRFSAERLKGVDSTLKIQPAKLEDSAVYLCASSSNSGPMNGYTFGSGTRLTVV.

The chain recombines TRBV27 with TRBJ1-4; D perhaps matches TRBD1 (5 bases). The V gene lost 5 bases and the J gene lost 7 bases, with 14 bases spanning the gap. From germline, CDR1 is MNHEY and CDR2 SMNVEV (reference sequence). This CDR3 is 14 amino acids long. Written as DNA, the CDR3 is TGTGCCAGCAGTCAAGGGGAGTGGAGTGAAAAACTGTTTTTT. The encoded protein is CASSQGEWSEKLFF.

The J gene is TRBJ2-7, the V gene TRBV6-5; D uncertain. The CDR3 runs 15 residues. Trimming stripped 0 bases from V and 0 bases from J, with 9 bases between. Per the germline V gene, CDR1 is MNHEY and CDR2 is SVGAGI. CDR3 protein: CASSYSGSDSYEQYF. The CDR3 region has the DNA TGTGCCAGCAGTTACTCGGGGTCAGACTCCTACGAGCAGTACTTC.

The chain has TRBV7-6 and TRBJ2-5, with 14 nucleotides matching TRBD2. The V and J ends lost 4 bases and 5 bases, in that order; junction bases with no gene match: 15. Germline V gene lookup returns CDR1 SGHVS and CDR2 FNYEAQ. CDR3 length equals 19 residues. The CDR3 reads CASSSPETSGRGRFETQYF. The DNA for the CDR3 is TGTGCCAGCAGCTCCCCCGAGACTAGCGGGAGGGGGAGGTTCGAGACCCAGTACTTC.

V is TRBV7-9 and J is TRBJ2-7; TRBD1 matches 12 bases. This CDR3 spans 17 amino acids. CDR1 and CDR2 from the germline V gene are SEHNR and FQNEAQ (reference sequence). The junction had 12 bases not matched to a gene; V was cut back by 5 bases and J by 4 bases. The CDR3 protein is CASSPRDRGRKNYEQYF. The CDR3 nucleotides are TGTGCCAGCAGCCCAAGGGACAGGGGGCGAAAGAATTACGAGCAGTACTTC.

V is TRBV27 and J is TRBJ1-1; D may be TRBD1 (5 bases). Germline values: CDR1 MNHEY, CDR2 SMNVEV (reference sequence). The V gene lost 4 bases and the J gene lost 1 base, with 10 bases spanning the gap. There are 14 residues in the CDR3. Here the CDR3 reads CASSWRGANTEAFF. CDR3 DNA: TGTGCCAGCAGTTGGAGGGGAGCGAACACTGAAGCTTTCTTT.

This rearrangement joins TRBV11-2 to TRBJ1-2; 7 positions match TRBD1. Germline-derived CDR1 and CDR2 are SGHAT and FQNNGV. The ends lost 0 bases at V and 7 bases at J; junction bases unmatched: 8. This CDR3 comprises 15 residues. This CDR3 is CASSLDRVTGSGYTF. As DNA, the CDR3 is TGTGCCAGCAGCTTAGATCGGGTGACAGGGTCTGGCTACACCTTC.

The chain has TRBV5-1 and TRBJ2-3, with TRBD2 as a possible D gene (6 bases). This CDR3 is built from 14 residues. The germline V gene encodes CDR1 SGHRS and CDR2 YFSETQ. Trimming took off 2 bases at V and 2 bases at J, with 9 bases between the two ends. CDR3 loop: CASSFGTDTDTQYF. CDR3 DNA: TGCGCCAGCAGCTTCGGGACTGACACAGATACGCAGTATTTT.

In DNA form, the CDR3 reads TGTGCCAGCAGCCCCTCGACAGGGACAGATACGCAGTATTTT. This translates into CASSPSTGTDTQYF. The rearrangement uses TRBV9 and TRBJ2-3; 7 bases align to TRBD1. V was clipped by 4 bases and J by 3 bases; unmatched bases: 5. Germline V lookup: CDR1 SGDLS, CDR2 YYNGEE. This CDR3 has 14 amino acids.